The clone carrying this T cell receptor beta chain was seen more than once but under ten times. Its antigen is not identified. TCRdb re-derived calls from the PCR reads in MiXCR, one entry per CDR3 protein. The sample yields hundreds of thousands of distinct CDR3 sequences, roughly 23% seen once. The data were taken from a study of molecular identifiers for immune sequencing clone quantification. Study-wide results and limits: Clonotypes surpassing 20 RNA copies contained over 97% of effector molecules, versus under 1% in naive cells.

The V and J ends lost 6 bases and 3 bases, in that order; junction bases with no gene match: 7. This CDR3 comprises 15 residues. CDR1 and CDR2 (germline): ENHRY, SYGVKD. Sequences were obtained from naive CD8+ T cells from blood, with Jurkat cell RNA spiked in. Subset described: FACS-sorted CD8+CD4-CCR7+CD45RA+ naive T cells. The TCR sequence derives from a human donor in good health. Some libraries in this study had Jurkat cell RNA spiked in. The chain uses TRBV10-3 and TRBJ2-7; TRBD2 matches 11 bases. This CDR3 reads CAISSGTSGNYEQYF. In DNA form, the CDR3 reads TGTGCCATCAGCTCCGGGACTAGCGGAAACTACGAGCAGTACTTC.